A selection of T cell receptor beta chains follows, all from one sample in a study of response to subunit inactivated influenza vaccine. TCRdb reprocessed the RT-PCR reads via MiXCR and lists one record per CDR3 protein. The table shows 430,000 or so distinct CDR3 sequences, with approximately 11% occurring only once. The input for sequencing was PBMCs from blood, taken roughly 48 days after vaccination. The receptors were gathered from a man aged 50-60 years who received an inactivated influenza vaccine. Each CDR3 is given with its conserved first and last residue. A D gene is named only where the DNA matches it firmly. Part of the rows lack a size; the others show once, few, many or a class for expanded clones.

>TRBJ2-2|TRBD2|NA|TRBV12-3/TRBV12-4
TGTGCCAGCAAGCTAGCGGAGCTATTCACCGGGGAGCTGTTTTTT
CASKLAELFTGELFF
>TRBJ2-1|NA|NA|TRBV20-1
TGCAGTGCTAGAGATCAAATTCTATACTCCTCCTACAATGAGCAGTTCTTC
CSARDQILYSSYNEQFF
>TRBJ2-2|NA|NA|TRBV29-1
TGCAGCGTAAGGGCTGGTAGCACCGGGGAGCTGTTTTTT
CSVRAGSTGELFF
>TRBJ2-5|NA|NA|TRBV7-9
TGTGCCAGCAGCTTAGAGGGCGTGCTGGGAGAGACCCAGTACTTC
CASSLEGVLGETQYF
>TRBJ1-2|NA|many|TRBV28
TGTGCCAGCACACTAGGGGCGGGTAACTATGGCTACACCTTC
CASTLGAGNYGYTF
>TRBJ2-2|NA|many|TRBV6-1
TGTGCCAGCAGTCTCGCTGGTCTTGCCGGGGAGCTGTTTTTT
CASSLAGLAGELFF
>TRBJ2-7|TRBD2|NA|TRBV20-1
TGCAGTGCTAGAGATGGGAGTAGCGGGAGCGAGCAGTACTTC
CSARDGSSGSEQYF
>TRBJ2-4|TRBD1|NA|TRBV11-2
TGTGCCAGCAGCCCCGGGACAGGGCTAAACATTCAGTACTTC
CASSPGTGLNIQYF
>TRBJ2-3|NA|few|TRBV21-1
TGTGCCAGCAGCATGAGGTGGAAGGGGCGCGCATGGGATACGCAGTATTTT
CASSMRWKGRAWDTQYF
>TRBJ2-5|NA|few|TRBV20-1
TGCAGTGCTATAAAGGGACAAGAGAAAGAGACCCAGTACTTC
CSAIKGQEKETQYF
>TRBJ2-5|TRBD2|NA|TRBV30
TGTGCCTGGAGTTTTGGGTACGGGAGGGCCTGGGAGACCCAGTACTTC
CAWSFGYGRAWETQYF
>TRBJ2-5|NA|few|TRBV4-1
TGCGCCAGCAGCCAGGGGTTTGAAGGGGAGACCCAGTACTTC
CASSQGFEGETQYF
>TRBJ1-5|TRBD1|few|TRBV7-8
TGTGCCAGCAGCTTCGACAGGGGGACGAATCAGCCCCAGCATTTT
CASSFDRGTNQPQHF
>TRBJ2-3|NA|many|TRBV20-1
TGCAGTGCTTCCGGGAGCACAGATACGCAGTATTTT
CSASGSTDTQYF
>TRBJ1-5|TRBD1|NA|TRBV6-4
TGTGCCAGCAGTCCACAGGGGGGAGTTAGCAATCAGCCCCAGCATTTT
CASSPQGGVSNQPQHF
>TRBJ2-1|NA|NA|TRBV11-2
TGTGCCAGCAGCTTAGGTAAGGTTGAGCAGTTCTTC
CASSLGKVEQFF
>TRBJ1-2|NA|few|TRBV29-1
TGCAGCACCGAGAGTTATCATGGCTACACCTTC
CSTESYHGYTF
>TRBJ2-7|NA|many|TRBV20-1
TGCAGTGCTAGAGACACCAGGGGAAGTTACGAGCAGTACTTC
CSARDTRGSYEQYF
>TRBJ2-1|NA|few|TRBV4-3
TGCGCCAGCAGCCAAGATAATAGGGGTTTAGCCAATGAGCAGTTCTTC
CASSQDNRGLANEQFF
>TRBJ2-5|TRBD2|NA|TRBV7-8
TGTGCCAGCAGCTTAGCGACAGCGGGGGCCCAAGAGACCCAGTACTTC
CASSLATAGAQETQYF
>TRBJ2-1|NA|few|TRBV3-1
TGTGCCAGCAGCCAAGACCGATTCAATGAGCAGTTCTTC
CASSQDRFNEQFF
>TRBJ2-1|TRBD2|many|TRBV7-8
TGTGCCAGCAGCAAGGGACTAGCGGGAGTAGGAGATGAGCAGTTCTTC
CASSKGLAGVGDEQFF
>TRBJ2-1|TRBD1|few|TRBV28
TGTGCCAGCAGTCTACAGGGGCCCCATTACAATGAGCAGTTCTTC
CASSLQGPHYNEQFF
>TRBJ1-2|NA|few|TRBV7-2
TGTGCCAGCAGCCCACGTAGGCATGGCTACACCTTC
CASSPRRHGYTF
>TRBJ2-1|TRBD2|NA|TRBV24-1
TGTGCCACCAGTGATTTTCCTAGCGGGAGGGCCTCTGAGCAGTTCTTC
CATSDFPSGRASEQFF
>TRBJ2-1|TRBD2|few|TRBV7-8
TGTGCCAGCAGCTTAGGACTAGCGGGAGGACCAGGAAACAATGAGCAGTTCTTC
CASSLGLAGGPGNNEQFF
>TRBJ2-3|TRBD1|NA|TRBV24-1
TGTGCCAATGAGGGACAGTCCACAGATACGCAGTATTTT
CANEGQSTDTQYF
>TRBJ2-7|TRBD1|NA|TRBV24-1
TGTGCCACCAGTGATCCCGGGACAGGGGAGTACGAGCAGTACTTC
CATSDPGTGEYEQYF
>TRBJ1-1|NA|few|TRBV20-1
TGCAGTGCTGTCCAGGGAACTGAAGCTTTCTTT
CSAVQGTEAFF
>TRBJ2-7|NA|many|TRBV7-8
TGTGCCAGCAGCTTAGGGTTCGGAGAGCCCTACGAGCAGTACTTC
CASSLGFGEPYEQYF
>TRBJ2-5|NA|few|TRBV20-1
TGCAGTGTCCTGGGTAGTGGTCGAGAGACCCAGTACTTC
CSVLGSGRETQYF
>TRBJ1-2|NA|NA|TRBV12-3/TRBV12-4
TGTGCCAGCAGTTTAGGATGGTCGGGGGGCTACACCTTC
CASSLGWSGGYTF
>TRBJ2-1|TRBD1|NA|TRBV12-3/TRBV12-4
TGTGCCAGCAGTGGGGACAGGAGTTACAATGAGCAGTTCTTC
CASSGDRSYNEQFF
>TRBJ1-5|TRBD1|NA|TRBV18
TGTGCCAGCTCACAGGGACAGCGCCAGCCCCAGCATTTT
CASSQGQRQPQHF
>TRBJ2-7|TRBD2|NA|TRBV5-1
TGCGCCAGCAGCTTGGCCGGGACTAGCGGGAGGGCCCTTTCATCCTACGAGCAGTACTTC
CASSLAGTSGRALSSYEQYF
>TRBJ2-5|NA|many|TRBV20-1
TGCAGTGCTACAGGGGGGTCCCAAGAGACCCAGTACTTC
CSATGGSQETQYF
>TRBJ1-2|TRBD1|NA|TRBV7-6
TGTGCCAGCAGCACCAAGAGGACAGGGGCCCCTTCCGGCTACACCTTC
CASSTKRTGAPSGYTF
>TRBJ2-1|NA|few|TRBV9
TGTGCCAGCAGCCAGGGTCTCGATGAGCAGTTCTTC
CASSQGLDEQFF
>TRBJ2-3|TRBD2|NA|TRBV7-9
TGTGCCAGCAGCATAGGACTAGCGCGATTCACAGATACGCAGTATTTT
CASSIGLARFTDTQYF
>TRBJ2-4|NA|few|TRBV20-1
TGCAGTGCTACCGGACAGTTAGGCAAAAACATTCAGTACTTC
CSATGQLGKNIQYF
>TRBJ1-1|TRBD1|few|TRBV12-3/TRBV12-4
TGTGCCAGCAGCAACAGGGGTAGGATGAACACTGAAGCTTTCTTT
CASSNRGRMNTEAFF
>TRBJ2-5|NA|few|TRBV9
TGTGCCAGCAGCCCCCCGTTAGCTGTGGAGACCCAGTACTTC
CASSPPLAVETQYF
>TRBJ2-1|NA|NA|TRBV19
TGTGCCAGTAGTATCCCCCGGAGGGCGGGCTCCTACAATGAGCAGTTCTTC
CASSIPRRAGSYNEQFF
>TRBJ2-1|NA|many|TRBV7-2
TGTGCCAGCAGCTTAGCAGGGGCGTCCTACAATGAGCAGTTCTTC
CASSLAGASYNEQFF
>TRBJ2-7|TRBD1|few|TRBV6-5
TGTGCCAGCAGTTACTCCAACCAGATAGACAGGGCCAAAACCTACGAGCAGTACTTC
CASSYSNQIDRAKTYEQYF